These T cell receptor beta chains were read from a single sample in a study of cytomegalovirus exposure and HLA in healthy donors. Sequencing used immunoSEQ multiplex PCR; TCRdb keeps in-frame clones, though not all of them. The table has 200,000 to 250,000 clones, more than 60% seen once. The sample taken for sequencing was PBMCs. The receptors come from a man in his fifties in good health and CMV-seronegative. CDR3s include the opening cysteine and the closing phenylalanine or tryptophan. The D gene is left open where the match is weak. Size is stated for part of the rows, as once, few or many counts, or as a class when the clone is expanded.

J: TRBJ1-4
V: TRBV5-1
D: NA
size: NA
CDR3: CASSRDGGMGLFF
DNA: TGCGCCAGCAGCCGGGACGGGGGAATGGGACTGTTTTTT

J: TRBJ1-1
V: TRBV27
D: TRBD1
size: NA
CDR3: CASSLHQGAWAEAFF
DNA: TGTGCCAGCAGTTTACACCAGGGGGCTTGGGCTGAAGCTTTCTTT

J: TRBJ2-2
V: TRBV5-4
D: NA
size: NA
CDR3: CASTPGLRKGTGELFF
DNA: TGTGCCAGCACCCCAGGGCTCCGCAAGGGGACCGGGGAGCTGTTTTTT

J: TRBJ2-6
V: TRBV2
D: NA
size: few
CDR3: CASNGPSGANVLTF
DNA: TGTGCCAGCAATGGGCCCTCTGGGGCCAACGTCCTGACTTTC

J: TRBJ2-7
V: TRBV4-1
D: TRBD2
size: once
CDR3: CASSPSQREVYEQYF
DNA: TGCGCCAGCAGCCCATCACAGCGGGAGGTATACGAGCAGTACTTC

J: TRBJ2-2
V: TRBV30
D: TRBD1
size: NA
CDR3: CAWSRDRVAGELFF
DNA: TGTGCCTGGAGTAGGGACAGGGTGGCCGGGGAGCTGTTTTTT

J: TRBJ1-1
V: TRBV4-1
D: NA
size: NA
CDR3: CASSQGTGFLEAFF
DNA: TGCGCCAGCAGCCAAGGAACAGGCTTTTTAGAGGCTTTCTTT

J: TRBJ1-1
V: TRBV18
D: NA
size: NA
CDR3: CASSPGGELPEAFF
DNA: TGTGCCAGCTCACCGGGGGGGGAACTGCCTGAAGCTTTCTTT

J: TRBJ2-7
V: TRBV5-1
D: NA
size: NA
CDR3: CASSLGRTSSYEQYF
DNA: TGCGCCAGCAGCTTGGGGCGGACATCCTCCTACGAGCAGTACTTC

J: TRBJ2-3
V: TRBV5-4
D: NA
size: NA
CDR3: CASRDSITGDTQYF
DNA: TGTGCCAGCAGGGACAGTATTACAGGGGATACGCAGTATTTT

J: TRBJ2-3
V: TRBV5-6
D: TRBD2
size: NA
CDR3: CASSLFAGGPRDTQYF
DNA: TGTGCCAGCAGCTTGTTTGCGGGAGGGCCGAGAGATACGCAGTATTTT

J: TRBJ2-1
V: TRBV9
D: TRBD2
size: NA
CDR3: CASSVVSSGSNYEQFF
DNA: TGTGCCAGCAGCGTAGTTTCTAGCGGGAGTAACTATGAGCAGTTCTTC

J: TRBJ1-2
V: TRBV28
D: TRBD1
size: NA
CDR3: CASSFPGTGGRGYTF
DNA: TGTGCCAGCAGTTTCCCCGGGACAGGGGGCCGCGGCTACACCTTC

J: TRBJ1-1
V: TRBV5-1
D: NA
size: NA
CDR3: CASSTQIGGGTEAFF
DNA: TGCGCCAGCAGCACTCAAATCGGCGGGGGCACTGAAGCTTTCTTT

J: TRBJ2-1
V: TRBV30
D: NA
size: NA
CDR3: CAWSVLLAGVDEQFF
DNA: TGTGCCTGGAGTGTCTTACTAGCCGGAGTGGATGAGCAGTTCTTC

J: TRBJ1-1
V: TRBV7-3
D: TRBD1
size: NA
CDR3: CASSKGQGISPFF
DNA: TGTGCCAGCAGCAAGGGACAGGGGATTTCCCCTTTCTTT

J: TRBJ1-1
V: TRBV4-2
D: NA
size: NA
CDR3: CASRPGGASTEAFF
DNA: TGTGCCAGCAGACCAGGAGGGGCGAGCACTGAAGCTTTCTTT

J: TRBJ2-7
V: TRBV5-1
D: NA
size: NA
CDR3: CASKESGSYEQYF
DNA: TGCGCCAGCAAAGAAAGCGGTTCCTACGAGCAGTACTTC

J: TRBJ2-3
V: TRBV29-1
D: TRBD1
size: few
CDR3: CSVTGSVTDTQYF
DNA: TGCAGCGTGACAGGGTCCGTCACAGATACGCAGTATTTT

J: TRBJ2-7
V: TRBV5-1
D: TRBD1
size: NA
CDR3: CASSLGGGSYEQYF
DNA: TGCGCCAGCAGCTTGGGAGGGGGCAGTTACGAGCAGTACTTC

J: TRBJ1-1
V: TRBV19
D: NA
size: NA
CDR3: CASGAQVRTEAFF
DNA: TGTGCCAGTGGGGCACAGGTTAGAACTGAAGCTTTCTTT

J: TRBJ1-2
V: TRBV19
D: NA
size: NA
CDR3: CASSIGSRLYGYTF
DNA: TGTGCCAGTAGTATCGGGAGTAGGCTCTATGGCTACACCTTC

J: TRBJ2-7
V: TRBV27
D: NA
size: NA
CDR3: CASSLIMGAVSYEQYF
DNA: TGTGCCAGCAGTCTAATAATGGGGGCGGTCTCCTACGAGCAGTACTTC

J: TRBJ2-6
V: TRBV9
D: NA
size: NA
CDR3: CASSVVPGTGANVLTF
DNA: TGTGCCAGCAGCGTAGTCCCAGGGACTGGGGCCAACGTCCTGACTTTC

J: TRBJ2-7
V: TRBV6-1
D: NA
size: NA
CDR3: CASSRSRAYEQYF
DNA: TGTGCCAGCAGTCGAAGCAGGGCCTACGAGCAGTACTTC

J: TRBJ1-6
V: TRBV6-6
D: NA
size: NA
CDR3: CASSYSGTQNSPLHF
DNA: TGTGCCAGCAGTTACTCCGGGACACAGAATTCACCCCTCCACTTT

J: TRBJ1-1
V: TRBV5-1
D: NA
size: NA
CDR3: CASSLTGEGEGAFF
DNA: TGCGCCAGCAGCTTGACGGGGGAAGGGGAAGGAGCTTTCTTT

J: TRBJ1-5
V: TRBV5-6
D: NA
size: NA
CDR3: CASSLGGGQPQHF
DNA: TGTGCCAGCAGCTTGGGGGGAGGACAGCCCCAGCATTTT

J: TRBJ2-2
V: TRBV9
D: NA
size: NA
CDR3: CASSVVTGGLNTGELFF
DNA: TGTGCCAGCAGCGTAGTTACGGGGGGCTTGAACACCGGGGAGCTGTTTTTT

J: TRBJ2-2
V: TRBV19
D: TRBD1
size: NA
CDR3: CASSTDRGTGELFF
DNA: TGTGCCAGTAGTACGGACAGGGGGACCGGGGAGCTGTTTTTT

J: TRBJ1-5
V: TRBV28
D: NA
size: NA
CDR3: CASSWAGGNQPQHF
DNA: TGTGCCAGCAGTTGGGCAGGGGGCAATCAGCCCCAGCATTTT

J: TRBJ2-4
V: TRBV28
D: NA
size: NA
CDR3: CASSLDPRLAKNIQYF
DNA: TGTGCCAGCAGTTTAGACCCGAGACTAGCCAAAAACATTCAGTACTTC

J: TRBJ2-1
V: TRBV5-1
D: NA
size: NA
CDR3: CASSANLAKEFF
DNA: TGCGCCAGCAGCGCAAACCTAGCCAAGGAGTTCTTC

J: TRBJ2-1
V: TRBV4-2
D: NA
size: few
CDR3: CASSQDRGGTYNEQFF
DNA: TGTGCCAGCAGCCAAGATCGCGGCGGTACCTACAATGAGCAGTTCTTC

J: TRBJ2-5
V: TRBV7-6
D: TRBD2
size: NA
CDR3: CASSLGGGETQYF
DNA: TGTGCCAGCAGCTTAGGGGGGGGAGAGACCCAGTACTTC

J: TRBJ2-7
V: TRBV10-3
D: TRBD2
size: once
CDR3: CAISELPRTSGSYEQYF
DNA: TGTGCCATCAGTGAACTCCCTAGGACTAGCGGGAGCTACGAGCAGTACTTC

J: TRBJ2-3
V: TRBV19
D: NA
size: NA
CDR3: CASSIGGLNTDTQYF
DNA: TGTGCCAGTAGTATCGGAGGACTGAACACAGATACGCAGTATTTT

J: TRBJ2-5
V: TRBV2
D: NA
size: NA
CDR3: CASIRVEGETQYF
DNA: TGTGCCAGCATCCGGGTGGAGGGAGAGACCCAGTACTTC

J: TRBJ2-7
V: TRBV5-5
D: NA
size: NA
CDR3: CASSMGRSSYEQYF
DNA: TGTGCCAGCAGCATGGGGAGGAGCTCCTACGAGCAGTACTTC

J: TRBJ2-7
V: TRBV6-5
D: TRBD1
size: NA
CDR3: CASRSAGGREQYF
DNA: TGTGCCAGCAGGAGCGCAGGGGGCAGGGAGCAGTACTTC